Following are 27 T cell receptor beta chains from one sample sequenced in a study of metastatic and nonmetastatic thyroid tumors. All patients were treatment-naive before thyroid surgery. MiXCR was used by TCRdb to re-call the PCR reads. The sample shows around 17,000 clones, about 20% of them seen only once. Material: adjacent normal tissue. The receptor source for this set is a female donor with papillary thyroid cancer or a benign thyroid nodule (not recorded which). Some clones in this sample may be carry-over from other donors' samples.

This clone was seen only a few times. CDR3 amino acids: CASSRRGRRGNEQFF. The CDR3 coding sequence is TGTGCCAGCAGCCGCAGGGGCAGGCGTGGCAATGAGCAGTTCTTC. The chain combines TRBV28 with TRBJ2-1; D might be TRBD1 (6 bases). Looked up from germline, CDR1 is MDHEN and CDR2 is SYDVKM. V dropped 6 bases and J dropped 6 bases, with 18 bases sitting between them. The length of the CDR3 is 15 residues.

This clone was seen a few times. The chain couples TRBV2 to TRBJ2-1, with TRBD2 identical over 9 bases. Per germline, CDR1 SNHLY and CDR2 FYNNEI. This CDR3 spans 12 amino acids. V trimming: 8 bases; J trimming: 9 bases; junction bases outside the gene matches: 5. The CDR3 here is CASLGAGGEQFF. The CDR3 DNA reads TGTGCCAGCCTTGGAGCGGGGGGTGAGCAGTTCTTC.

The table lists this clone with a few counts. The J gene is TRBJ2-5, the V gene TRBV2; a weak D match, TRBD2 (7 bases). The CDR3 covers 14 residues. The V and J ends lost 4 bases and 5 bases respectively, with 14 bases between them. CDR1 and CDR2 from the germline V gene are SNHLY and FYNNEI. The CDR3: CASSGSRGGETQYF. The CDR3, as DNA: TGTGCCAGCAGTGGCAGCAGGGGAGGGGAGACCCAGTACTTC.

This chain joins TRBV11-3 and TRBJ2-2; D uncertain. This CDR3 is 13 amino acids long. V was shortened by 1 base and J by 5 bases, with 5 bases between the two germline ends. Germline V gene sequence: CDR1 SGHNT, CDR2 YENEEA. The CDR3 loop is CASSLVVTGELFF. The DNA of the CDR3 is TGTGCCAGCAGCTTAGTAGTAACCGGGGAGCTGTTTTTT.

This clone was found a few times. V usage is TRBV10-2 and J usage is TRBJ2-3; possibly TRBD1 for D (6 bases). The germline gives CDR1 WSHSY, CDR2 SAAADI. The CDR3 length is 14 residues. Trimming removed 2 bases at V and 8 bases at J, with 14 bases between. In DNA, the CDR3 is TGCGCCAGCAGTGAGGCCCAGGGGCACGCTACGCAGTATTTT. Its protein is CASSEAQGHATQYF.

Worth noting for this clone: This may arise from a read error, as a much more abundant clone is one base away. The genes are TRBV15 and TRBJ2-7, with TRBD2 identical over 12 bases. Per germline, CDR1 LNHNV and CDR2 YYDKDF (reference sequence). The CDR3 covers 15 residues. Trimming cost V 1 base and J 5 bases; bases outside gene matches: 3. In nucleotides, the CDR3 is TGTGCCACCAGCAGAGTGTCTAGCGGGAGGGACGAGCAGTACTTC. This translates into CATSRVSSGRDEQYF.

This clone was detected only a few times. The chain links TRBV6-1 to TRBJ1-6; unclear D gene. The V gene's germline CDR1 is MNHNS and CDR2 SASEGT. Between the trimmed V and J ends, which lost 1 base and 7 bases, there was a span of 5 bases. There are 13 residues in the CDR3. The CDR3 DNA follows: TGTGCCAGCAGTGAAGTTGGGAATTCACCCCTCCACTTT. Translated, it gives CASSEVGNSPLHF.

A note on this clone: The same CDR3 arises from other DNA sequences in this sample as well. This chain connects TRBV20-1 to TRBJ2-1, with TRBD2 as a possible D gene (5 bases). The CDR3 runs 11 residues. Trimming removed 3 bases at V and 9 bases at J, with 9 bases between. Germline CDR1 reads DFQATT; CDR2 reads SNEGSKA (reference sequence). CDR3 DNA: TGCAGTGCTAGCCCCGGAGGTGAGCAGTTCTTC. Translated: CSASPGGEQFF.

This clone came up many times. The V call is TRBV30, the J call TRBJ1-5; possible D gene TRBD1, 6 bases. The CDR3 extends over 15 amino acids. V was cut by 0 bases and J by 1 base, with 10 bases left in between. Germline-derived CDR1 and CDR2 are GTSNPN and SVGIG (reference sequence). The CDR3 DNA sequence: TGTGCCTGGAGTGTATCAGGGGCGAGCAATCAGCCCCAGCATTTT. The encoded protein is CAWSVSGASNQPQHF.

A remark on this clone: The junction differs from germline at one of its ends, possibly a read error. The rearrangement uses TRBV13 and TRBJ2-1; the match to TRBD2 covers 14 bases. The CDR3 totals 17 residues. CDR1 and CDR2 from the germline V gene are PRHDT and FYEKMQ (reference sequence). The CDR3: CASSSAGTSGGYNGQFF. The CDR3, as DNA: TGTGCCAGCAGCTCTGCTGGGACTAGCGGGGGCTACAATGGGCAGTTCTTC.

This clone has a handful of counts. Other DNA sequences within the sample encode an identical CDR3. V usage is TRBV20-1 and J usage is TRBJ1-6; D is possibly TRBD1 (5 bases). Germline CDR1 DFQATT, CDR2 SNEGSKA (reference sequence). Trimming took 0 bases from V and 6 from J, leaving 12 bases between them. This CDR3 has 15 residues. CDR3: CSARDGGAGNSPLHF. CDR3 in DNA: TGCAGTGCTAGAGATGGTGGGGCAGGTAATTCACCCCTCCACTTT.

The chain couples TRBV5-1 to TRBJ1-1; no reliable D call. CDR3 length: 15 amino acids. The ends were cut back, 0 bases at V and 0 bases at J, with 9 bases in the middle. Per germline, CDR1 SGHRS and CDR2 YFSETQ. CDR3 protein: CASSLGQGVNTEAFF. CDR3 sequence (DNA): TGCGCCAGCAGCTTGGGACAAGGAGTGAACACTGAAGCTTTCTTT.

In this sample, this clone is large (0.1 to 1%). This chain joins TRBV28 and TRBJ2-5; no reliable D call. This CDR3 is 12 amino acids long. V shed 10 bases and J shed 5 bases, with 14 bases lying between them. The germline V gene has CDR1 MDHEN and CDR2 SYDVKM. Written as DNA, the CDR3 is TGTGCCACAGCTTTGGGTTTGGAGACCCAGTACTTC. This codes for CATALGLETQYF.

The sample holds a few counts of this clone. The junction does not match germline at one end; this may be a read error. The chain couples TRBV6-1 to TRBJ2-5; 11 bases match TRBD2. Germline CDR1 reads MNHNS; CDR2 reads SASEGT. There are 17 residues in the CDR3. This chain's CDR3 is CASTELAGERGQETQYF. CDR3 DNA sequence: TGTGCCAGCACTGAACTAGCGGGAGAACGGGGACAAGAGACCCAGTACTTC.

This clone appeared a few times. The chain recombines TRBV27 with TRBJ1-1; a possible D gene is TRBD1 (6 bases). The CDR3 extends over 14 amino acids. The germline gives CDR1 MNHEY, CDR2 SMNVEV (reference sequence). The germline V and J ends were trimmed by 6 bases and 1 base, with 12 bases remaining between them. The CDR3 reads CASRPWGANTEAFF. The CDR3, as DNA: TGTGCCAGCAGGCCCTGGGGGGCGAACACTGAAGCTTTCTTT.

This clone was seen a single time. The chain uses TRBV2 and TRBJ2-2, with TRBD2 matching over 9 bases. CDR1 is SNHLY, CDR2 FYNNEI, per germline. The V segment lost 0 bases and the J segment 6 bases; nucleotides outside the gene matches: 5. The CDR3 extends over 16 amino acids. The CDR3 coding sequence is TGTGCCAGCAGTGAAGCCTTAGCGGGAGCATCCGGGGAGCTGTTTTTT. It codes for CASSEALAGASGELFF.

By frequency in the sample, this clone is large. V and J are TRBV7-9 and TRBJ1-3; tentative D call: TRBD1 (5 bases). The V and J ends lost 5 bases and 2 bases respectively, with 10 bases between them. CDR1 is SEHNR, CDR2 FQNEAQ, per germline (reference sequence). The CDR3 has 14 residues. CDR3 in amino acids: CASSTGQTGNTIYF. The DNA for the CDR3 is TGTGCCAGCAGCACTGGACAAACTGGAAACACCATATATTTT.

This chain joins TRBV20-1 and TRBJ1-6, with 7 bases identical to TRBD1. Germline loops: CDR1 DFQATT, CDR2 SNEGSKA (reference sequence). V dropped 1 base and J dropped 6; count of bases not matched to a gene: 6. The CDR3 loop spans 15 amino acids. Written as DNA, the CDR3 is TGCAGTGCTAGAGGCCGGGACAGCCCTAATTCACCCCTCCACTTT. Its protein product is CSARGRDSPNSPLHF.

The chain joins TRBV12-3 or TRBV12-4 to TRBJ2-2, with 9 bases aligning to TRBD1. V lost 6 bases, J lost 3 bases, and 5 bases stayed unmatched. The CDR3 sequence is 15 residues long. In DNA form, the CDR3 reads TGTGCCAGCAGCTATACAGGGGGCCACACCGGGGAGCTGTTTTTT. It translates to CASSYTGGHTGELFF.

This sequence joins TRBV12-3 or TRBV12-4 and TRBJ1-5; 7 bases map to TRBD1. The CDR3 runs to 14 residues. V gave up 2 bases and J gave up 2 bases; unmatched junction bases: 0. The CDR3 is CASSLTGGNQPQHF. The CDR3 nucleotides read TGTGCCAGCAGTTTAACAGGGGGCAATCAGCCCCAGCATTTT.

This clone was observed a few times. This rearrangement joins TRBV20-1 to TRBJ1-2; D uncertain. CDR1 is DFQATT, CDR2 SNEGSKA, per germline (reference sequence). The CDR3 is made up of 15 amino acids. Trimming left V 2 bases short and J 1 base short, with 14 bases between. In nucleotides, the CDR3 is TGCAGTGCTAGACCGTTTCGCGGGGATAACTATGGCTACACCTTC. Translated: CSARPFRGDNYGYTF.

CDR3 nucleotides: TGTGCCAGCAGTGAATTGGGTCCTAGGGAGAATCAGCCCCAGCATTTT. Protein: CASSELGPRENQPQHF. The genes are TRBV2 and TRBJ1-5; D remains unclear. The germline V gene encodes CDR1 SNHLY and CDR2 FYNNEI. The CDR3 has 16 amino acids. Trimming stripped 2 bases from V and 4 bases from J, with 15 bases between.

The chain recombines TRBV24-1 with TRBJ2-7; weak D call: TRBD2 (6 bases). CDR3 length: 13 amino acids. Germline CDR1 and CDR2: KGHDR and SFDVKD. V gave up 3 bases and J gave up 4 bases, with 9 bases separating them. The CDR3, as DNA: TGTGCCACCAGTGATCCCGGGGGATACGAGCAGTACTTC. Residues: CATSDPGGYEQYF.

The CDR3 is CASSPRQGGNSPLHF. CDR3 bases: TGCGCCAGCAGCCCTAGACAGGGCGGTAATTCACCCCTCCACTTT. The chain combines TRBV5-1 with TRBJ1-6, with TRBD1 matching over 7 bases. CDR1 is SGHRS and CDR2 is YFSETQ in the germline V gene. The CDR3 extends over 15 amino acids. J gave up 6 bases and V 4 bases, and 7 bases lay outside the gene matches.

About this clone itself: Other DNA variants within this sample encode the same CDR3. V gene TRBV6-1 combines with J gene TRBJ1-1; TRBD1 matches at 10 bases. V trimming: 8 bases; J trimming: 5 bases; junction bases outside the gene matches: 8. The CDR3 is 14 residues long. Germline CDR1 reads MNHNS; CDR2 reads SASEGT. The CDR3 loop is CASLPTGQGTEAFF. The DNA of the CDR3 is TGTGCCAGCTTACCTACGGGACAGGGGACTGAAGCTTTCTTT.

The chain links TRBV2 to TRBJ2-5; D is unresolved. This CDR3 comprises 14 residues. CDR1 and CDR2 from the germline V gene are SNHLY and FYNNEI. The V end lost 2 bases, the J end lost 1 base, and 8 bases lay between the germline ends. This chain's CDR3 is CASSEWAAQETQYF. The DNA for the CDR3 is TGTGCCAGCAGTGAATGGGCAGCCCAAGAGACCCAGTACTTC.

CDR3 bases: TGTGCCAGCAGTTTCATTTTAAGCGGAGGCACAGATACGCAGTATTTT. It codes for CASSFILSGGTDTQYF. The chain carries TRBV27 and TRBJ2-3; D might be TRBD2 (5 bases). Germline-derived CDR1 and CDR2 are MNHEY and SMNVEV (reference sequence). The CDR3 consists of 16 residues. The V end lost 3 bases, the J end lost 1 base, and 14 bases lay between the germline ends.